One and the same sample provided the 18 T cell receptor beta chains below, sequenced in a study of blood T cell repertoires in COVID-19. Generated by immunoSEQ multiplex PCR, the TCRdb table keeps only in-frame clones and is missing some. The profile covers about 92,000 clones, with roughly 89% appearing a single time and approximately 20% taken by the ten largest. Material for sequencing was peripheral blood. The source is a woman aged 60-75 years with COVID-19, enrolled during active disease.

This clone came up once. The CDR3 bases are TGCGCCAGCAGCCAAGGTGAGAGGCTTCACTACAATGAGCAGTTCTTC. This gives the protein CASSQGERLHYNEQFF. V gene TRBV4-3 combines with J gene TRBJ2-1; unclear D gene. V lost 1 base to trimming and J lost 3 bases, with 13 bases between them. The length of the CDR3 is 16 residues. Germline values: CDR1 LGHNA, CDR2 YSLEER.

The chain links TRBV5-1 to TRBJ2-7; tentative D call: TRBD1 (5 bases). The CDR3 contains 14 residues. Germline CDR1 reads SGHRS; CDR2 reads YFSETQ. The V and J ends lost 4 bases and 3 bases respectively, with 14 bases between them. CDR3 in DNA: TGCGCCAGCAGCCGTCAGGGTCCCGTCTACGAGCAGTACTTC. This codes for CASSRQGPVYEQYF.

The rearrangement links TRBV9 to TRBJ2-1, with TRBD1 matching 11 bases. Germline loops: CDR1 SGDLS, CDR2 YYNGEE. Trimming took 0 bases from V and 4 from J; bases not matched to a gene: 0. The CDR3 has 15 residues. The CDR3 protein is CASSVGDRGYNEQFF. CDR3 nucleotides: TGTGCCAGCAGCGTAGGGGACAGGGGGTACAATGAGCAGTTCTTC. Complete variable domain (other parts from reference TRBV9 and TRBJ2-1): DSGVTQTPKHLITATGQRVTLRCSPRSGDLSVYWYQQSLDQGLQFLIQYYNGEERAKGNILERFSAQQFPDLHSELNLSSLELGDSALYFCASSVGDRGYNEQFFGPGTRLTVL.

The table lists this clone with a few counts. The chain uses TRBV20-1 and TRBJ1-6; D is unresolved. This CDR3 is built from 13 residues. V was pared by 3 bases and J by 7 bases, with 10 bases between. Looked up from germline, CDR1 is DFQATT and CDR2 is SNEGSKA (reference sequence). The CDR3 DNA is TGCAGTGCTAGTCCGGGAACAAATTCACCCCTCCACTTT. Translated, it gives CSASPGTNSPLHF.

This rearrangement joins TRBV2 to TRBJ2-2; D possibly corresponds to TRBD1 (6 bases). The CDR3 contains 13 residues. V was cut by 6 bases and J by 8 bases, with 13 bases left in between. Germline assignment: CDR1 SNHLY and CDR2 FYNNEI. The CDR3 DNA reads as TGTGCCAGCAGCACACAGGGCCTAGGGGAGCTGTTTTTT. This sequence encodes CASSTQGLGELFF.

The V gene is TRBV7-3, the J gene TRBJ2-7; a weak D match, TRBD1 (6 bases). Looked up from germline, CDR1 is SGHTA and CDR2 is FQGTGA. Trimming took off 2 bases at V and 5 bases at J, with 19 bases between the two ends. CDR3 length: 16 residues. CDR3 amino acids: CASSLVGSTGRHEQYF. In nucleotides, the CDR3 is TGTGCCAGCAGCTTAGTGGGGTCGACAGGTCGCCACGAGCAGTACTTC.

The rearrangement links TRBV19 to TRBJ1-1; no firm D call. The germline V gene has CDR1 LNHDA and CDR2 SQIVND (reference sequence). This CDR3 has 13 amino acids. Deletions cut 2 bases from V and 5 bases from J, with 9 bases between. CDR3 DNA: TGTGCCAGTAGTATATACGAGAGGACTGAAGCTTTCTTT. This codes for CASSIYERTEAFF.

This clone was observed a single time. This chain uses TRBV27 with TRBJ1-5; D remains unclear. Germline lookup yields CDR1 MNHEY and CDR2 SMNVEV (reference sequence). Trimming removed 5 bases from V and 2 bases from J, with 16 bases in between. This CDR3 is built from 16 residues. CDR3 sequence (DNA): TGTGCCAGCAGTCCTAGGCTGGCGATAGGCAATCAGCCCCAGCATTTT. This translates into CASSPRLAIGNQPQHF.

The chain has TRBV24-1 and TRBJ2-5; D is possibly TRBD1 (5 bases). Trimming pared 4 bases from V and 1 base from J, leaving 15 bases between. The CDR3 has 16 residues. The germline CDR1 and CDR2 sequences are KGHDR and SFDVKD. This CDR3 reads CATSEDSKWPQETQYF. DNA of the CDR3: TGTGCCACCAGTGAAGACAGTAAGTGGCCCCAAGAGACCCAGTACTTC.

V usage is TRBV7-2 and J usage is TRBJ2-7; 10 nucleotides align to TRBD1. Per germline, CDR1 SGHTA and CDR2 FQGNSA. The CDR3 has 16 amino acids. V gave up 4 bases and J gave up 2 bases; unmatched junction bases: 8. CDR3 sequence: CASSSPTGGPTYEQYF. CDR3 in DNA: TGTGCCAGCAGCTCCCCGACAGGGGGCCCAACCTACGAGCAGTACTTC. Drawing the rest from reference TRBV7-2 and TRBJ2-7, the complete variable domain is GAGVSQSPSNKVTEKGKDVELRCDPISGHTALYWYRQSLGQGLEFLIYFQGNSAPDKSGLPSDRFSAERTGGSVSTLTIQRTQQEDSAVYLCASSSPTGGPTYEQYFGPGTRLTVT.

The genes are TRBV29-1 and TRBJ1-2; D remains ambiguous. V shed 0 bases and J shed 1 base, with 3 bases lying between them. CDR3 length: 12 amino acids. The germline V gene encodes CDR1 SQVTM and CDR2 ANQGSEA. The CDR3 is CSVEDSNYGYTF. CDR3 coding DNA: TGCAGCGTTGAAGACAGTAACTATGGCTACACCTTC.

V gene TRBV5-6 combines with J gene TRBJ2-1, with D possibly matching TRBD1 (6 bases). This CDR3 region has 14 residues. Trimming took off 4 bases at V and 6 bases at J, with 14 bases between the two ends. Germline values: CDR1 SGHDT, CDR2 YYEEEE. The CDR3 DNA reads as TGTGCCAGCAGCGTCCGGGGCAGGGGCAATGAGCAGTTCTTC. This gives the protein CASSVRGRGNEQFF. Supplemented by reference TRBV5-6 and TRBJ2-1, the full variable domain reads DAGVTQSPTHLIKTRGQQVTLRCSPKSGHDTVSWYQQALGQGPQFIFQYYEEEERQRGNFPDRFSGHQFPNYSSELNVNALLLGDSALYLCASSVRGRGNEQFFGPGTRLTVL.

The V gene is TRBV28, the J gene TRBJ1-3; D remains unclear. V was shortened by 5 bases and J by 1 base, with 9 bases between the two germline ends. The germline V gene has CDR1 MDHEN and CDR2 SYDVKM. The CDR3 is made up of 14 amino acids. The CDR3 protein is CASSLGGSGNTIYF. The CDR3 nucleotides read TGTGCCAGCAGTCTAGGAGGGTCTGGAAACACCATATATTTT.

The chain joins TRBV7-9 to TRBJ1-6, with unresolved D. CDR1 and CDR2 from the germline V gene are SEHNR and FQNEAQ (reference sequence). The CDR3 extends over 15 amino acids. Trimming pared 6 bases from V and 0 bases from J, leaving 9 bases between. CDR3 region: CASRERSSYNSPLHF. The CDR3 DNA reads TGTGCCAGCAGGGAGAGGAGCTCCTATAATTCACCCCTCCACTTT.

A single count supports this clone. The chain carries TRBV19 and TRBJ2-7; TRBD2 matches at 8 bases. Germline lookup yields CDR1 LNHDA and CDR2 SQIVND (reference sequence). The CDR3 covers 14 residues. V trimming: 3 bases; J trimming: 5 bases; junction bases outside the gene matches: 6. CDR3: CASSIYSGVHEQYF. DNA of the CDR3: TGTGCCAGTAGTATTTATAGCGGGGTCCACGAGCAGTACTTC.

On this clone itself: Different DNA sequences within this sample yield the same CDR3. J is TRBJ1-5 and V is TRBV18, with D perhaps TRBD1 (5 bases). V was shortened by 3 bases and J by 5 bases, with 8 bases between the two germline ends. CDR1 KGHSH and CDR2 LQKENI come from the germline V gene. The CDR3 has 13 residues. The CDR3 coding sequence is TGTGCCAGCTCACCCGGAGGGGATCAGCCCCAGCATTTT. It yields the protein CASSPGGDQPQHF.

The CDR3 nucleotides read TGTGCCAGCAGCTTAGTAAGGGATTCGGAGGTGTACTTC. Encoded protein: CASSLVRDSEVYF. This sequence joins TRBV7-8 and TRBJ2-7, with D perhaps TRBD2 (5 bases). Germline assignment: CDR1 SGHVS and CDR2 FQNEAQ. Deletions cut 1 base from V and 12 bases from J, with 16 bases between. The CDR3 has 13 residues.

The chain employs TRBV5-1 and TRBJ2-3; TRBD1 matches 8 bases. The CDR3 spans 15 residues. V lost 3 bases, J lost 5 bases, and 8 bases stayed unmatched. Germline V gives CDR1 SGHRS, CDR2 YFSETQ. In DNA, the CDR3 is TGCGCCAGCAGCTCCTCGACAGGGGTAGGAGATACGCAGTATTTT. It specifies CASSSSTGVGDTQYF.